This T cell receptor (beta chain) was observed in a study of blood T cell repertoires in COVID-19 (dated by TCRdb to the early 2020s). Context from the whole study: Collaborator samples came from the United States, Italy and Spain and covered acute and convalescent phases of COVID-19. Deeply sampled blood TCRbeta repertoires from subjects exposed to, actively infected with, or recovered from COVID-19 were included in the dataset. Sample metadata almost always included a de-identified subject ID, COVID-19 status, age in years and sex. HLA class I and class II types, where available, came from metadata supplied by the sample provider rather than from assay-based typing. The samples were drawn from two sources: the first 160 participants of the ongoing ImmuneRACE study, and fewer than 1,500 subjects contributed by 6 global collaborators. The repertoires were released in a freely available public database meant as a resource for research on the immune response to SARS-CoV-2. The material from the prospective study consisted of cDNA or gDNA derived from T cells, B-cell-depleted T cells, or PBMCs. What the work shows at the level of the full study, not this receptor alone: How much clinical and demographic metadata was included differed by source and by participant, and the metadata was provided uncurated.

Via the germline V gene, CDR1 is MGHRA and CDR2 YSYEKL. Measured from the cysteine to the phenylalanine, the CDR3 is 17 residues long. CDR3 DNA is the only sequence kept; it has 51 bases, read in frame from the first base. Clipping removes 1 base from V and 6 bases from J, with 12 as the unmatched junction base count. Collaborating institutions collected whole blood in K2EDTA tubes following their own protocols. Collaborator samples were shipped for TCRbeta analysis as frozen whole blood, isolated PBMCs, or DNA extracted from either sample type. TCRbeta CDR3 regions were amplified from genomic DNA by means of the immunoSEQ Assay, a bias-controlled multiplex PCR. From the authors' description of their analysis: The number of nucleated cells in each sample was estimated by amplification of reference gene primers within the assay. To quantify the absolute abundance of each unique TCRbeta CDR3 rearrangement, sequence reads were collapsed and filtered. For each sample, productive Simpson clonality was calculated as the square root of Simpson's diversity index over productive rearrangements. In its TCRdb copy, this immuneACCESS table keeps in-frame sequences only and misses some clones. Where compared with another copy, unresolved V genes explain less than half of these, and the others have no known cause. D and trimming come from the DNA, and the V and J calls and clone size come from that table. The sample has hundreds of thousands of clones on record, almost 85% of them singletons. Around 5.5% of the sample comes from the top ten.

Turning to this clone: Its cognate antigen has yet to be identified. The sample holds no much larger clone one base away, and base qualities are not on file.

What was sequenced was peripheral blood. The source of this sequence is a man between 45 and 60 years old with active or convalescent COVID-19. Rearrangement joined TRBV4-1 to TRBJ2-3, and 8 bases in between align with TRBD2. The CDR3 reads as follows: CASSQGRMREAVDTQYF. The nucleotide sequence reads as follows: TGCGCCAGCAGCCAAGGTCGTATGCGGGAGGCAGTCGATACGCAGTATTTT.